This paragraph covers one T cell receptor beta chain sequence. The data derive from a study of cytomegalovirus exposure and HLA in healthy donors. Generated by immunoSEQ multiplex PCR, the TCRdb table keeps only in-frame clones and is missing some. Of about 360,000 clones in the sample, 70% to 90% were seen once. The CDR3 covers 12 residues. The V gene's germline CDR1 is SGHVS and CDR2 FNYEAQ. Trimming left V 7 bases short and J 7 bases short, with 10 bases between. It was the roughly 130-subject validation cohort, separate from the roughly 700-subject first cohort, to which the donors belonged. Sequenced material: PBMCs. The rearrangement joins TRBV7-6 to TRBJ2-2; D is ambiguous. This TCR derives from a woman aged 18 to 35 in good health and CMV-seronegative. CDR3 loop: CASTTVGGELFF. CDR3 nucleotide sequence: TGTGCCAGCACCACGGTCGGCGGGGAGCTGTTTTTT.